The 23 T cell receptor beta chains below come from one sample, sequenced in a study of post-analysis software for immune sequencing data. Study results and limitations: Five or six TRBV segments (TRBV5-6, TRBV5-1 and TRBV20-1 among them) occurred more frequently in patients than in controls.

Each TCR beta cDNA library carried unique molecular identifiers. TCRdb reprocessed the PCR reads via MiXCR and lists one record per CDR3 protein. The repertoire consists of 350,000 to 450,000 distinct CDR3 sequences, with around 37% occurring once and the leading ten covering about an eighth. Their cognate antigens are unknown. Sample: blood. These receptors were taken from a girl between 5 and 17 years old with multiple sclerosis.

The chain is built from TRBV7-9 and TRBJ2-5; D unresolved. The CDR3 runs to 12 residues. CDR1 is SEHNR and CDR2 is FQNEAQ in the germline V gene (reference sequence). Trimming shortened V by 1 base and J by 5 bases, and 5 bases separated the two germline ends. The CDR3 here is CASSLGWETQYF. The CDR3 DNA reads TGTGCCAGCAGCTTAGGTTGGGAGACCCAGTACTTC.

In its sample, this clonotype was seen once. The chain couples TRBV9 to TRBJ2-7; TRBD1 agrees at 10 bases. The CDR3 extends over 14 amino acids. V gave up 3 bases and J gave up 9 bases; unmatched junction bases: 9. The germline gives CDR1 SGDLS, CDR2 YYNGEE. CDR3 in amino acids: CASSASDRGGAQYF. DNA of the CDR3: TGTGCCAGCAGCGCCTCGGACAGGGGGGGCGCGCAGTACTTC.

The chain combines TRBV7-2 with TRBJ1-2, with 7 bases aligning to TRBD1. Trimming at V came to 5 bases and at J to 6 bases, leaving 12 bases not matched to a gene. The CDR3 is 15 residues long. The germline V gene encodes CDR1 SGHTA and CDR2 FQGNSA. The CDR3 DNA sequence: TGTGCCAGCAGCCCTACCCTGACAGGGTATGATGGCTACACCTTC. Protein product: CASSPTLTGYDGYTF.

This clonotype was seen a single time. The chain links TRBV19 to TRBJ2-7; no clear D gene. CDR3 length: 14 residues. Trimming shortened V by 5 bases and J by 2 bases, and 13 bases separated the two germline ends. Germline lookup yields CDR1 LNHDA and CDR2 SQIVND (reference sequence). Here the CDR3 DNA reads TGTGCCAGTAGTCCTCGTGGAGCAGCCTACGAGCAGTACTTC. Its translation: CASSPRGAAYEQYF.

V usage is TRBV6-6 and J usage is TRBJ1-4; tentatively, D is TRBD1 (6 bases). This CDR3 contains 12 residues. With 8 bases removed from V and 8 bases from J, the gap between germline ends came to 12 bases. CDR1 is MNHNY and CDR2 is SVGAGI in the germline V gene (reference sequence). For the CDR3, the DNA is TGTGCCAGCGGGGGGGCGAGGGAAAAACTGTTTTTT. This codes for CASGGAREKLFF.

The sample holds many counts of this clonotype. Here the CDR3 DNA reads TGCGCCAGCAGCTTGGCCCTCGACACATTGAGTAACTATGGCTACACCTTC. This encodes CASSLALDTLSNYGYTF. V is TRBV5-1 and J is TRBJ1-2; no reliable D call. The CDR3 consists of 17 residues. The V and J ends lost 0 bases and 1 base respectively, with 16 bases between them. Germline CDR1 SGHRS, CDR2 YFSETQ.

This clonotype was picked up a small number of times. V gene TRBV24-1 combines with J gene TRBJ2-3; 8 bases match TRBD2. This CDR3 has 14 residues. CDR1 and CDR2 (germline): KGHDR, SFDVKD. The V gene end was trimmed by 12 bases and the J gene end by 5 bases; junction bases not matched to a gene: 12. CDR3 protein: CAFSPGGPGDTQYF. The DNA for the CDR3 is TGTGCCTTCTCCCCGGGGGGGCCGGGAGATACGCAGTATTTT.

This chain links TRBV24-1 with TRBJ2-1; the D gene is possibly TRBD1 (5 bases). The germline CDR1 and CDR2 sequences are KGHDR and SFDVKD. V lost 2 bases, J lost 0 bases, and 7 bases lay in between. The CDR3 runs to 15 residues. CDR3 in DNA: TGTGCCACCAGTGATTACAGGTCCTCCTACAATGAGCAGTTCTTC. Protein product: CATSDYRSSYNEQFF.

This clonotype was recorded a few times. The chain joins TRBV6-2 or TRBV6-3 to TRBJ1-1; tentative D call: TRBD1 (6 bases). The CDR3 is 13 amino acids. CDR1 MNHEY and CDR2 SVGEGT come from the germline V gene. The V gene lost 10 bases and the J gene lost 1 base, with 13 bases spanning the gap. The CDR3 region is CATNQGRNTEAFF. DNA of the CDR3: TGTGCCACCAATCAGGGGAGGAACACTGAAGCTTTCTTT.

This clonotype has more than one count but fewer than ten. The chain recombines TRBV18 with TRBJ2-5, with 7 positions matching TRBD1. CDR3 length: 14 residues. Losses at the gene ends were 3 bases for V and 3 bases for J; bases not matched to a gene: 4. CDR1 and CDR2 (germline): KGHSH, LQKENI. DNA for the CDR3: TGTGCCAGCTCACCGACAGGGACCGAAGAGACCCAGTACTTC. It specifies CASSPTGTEETQYF.

This chain links TRBV10-3 with TRBJ1-4; TRBD1 matches at 9 bases. The CDR3 loop spans 17 amino acids. CDR1 ENHRY and CDR2 SYGVKD come from the germline V gene. The junction had 5 bases not matched to a gene; V was cut back by 3 bases and J by 0 bases. CDR3 region: CAISEGTGRATNEKLFF. DNA of the CDR3: TGTGCCATCAGTGAAGGGACAGGGAGGGCAACTAATGAAAAACTGTTTTTT.

This chain joins TRBV6-5 and TRBJ1-1; possible D gene TRBD1, 5 bases. V was cut by 6 bases and J by 1 base, with 9 bases left in between. Germline V gene lookup returns CDR1 MNHEY and CDR2 SVGAGI. The CDR3 consists of 13 residues. The CDR3 region is CASREQENTEAFF. The CDR3 nucleotides are TGTGCCAGCAGGGAACAGGAGAACACTGAAGCTTTCTTT.

The J gene is TRBJ2-5, the V gene TRBV9; TRBD1 matches 9 bases. V shed 4 bases and J 4 bases; nucleotides not matched to a gene: 11. This CDR3 is 16 amino acids long. Germline values: CDR1 SGDLS, CDR2 YYNGEE. The CDR3 reads CASSLRGQGIRETQYF. The CDR3 DNA reads as TGTGCCAGCAGCCTAAGGGGACAGGGAATACGAGAGACCCAGTACTTC.

This clonotype was seen more than once but under ten times. V gene TRBV28 combines with J gene TRBJ2-7; D gene ambiguous. CDR3 length: 13 residues. Looked up from germline, CDR1 is MDHEN and CDR2 is SYDVKM. V lost 7 bases to trimming and J lost 4 bases, with 14 bases between them. CDR3 DNA: TGTGCCAGCAAGCGTGGGGTTCGGTACGAGCAGTACTTC. Translating gives CASKRGVRYEQYF. Together with reference TRBV28 and TRBJ2-7, the CDR3 gives the full variable domain: DVKVTQSSRYLVKRTGEKVFLECVQDMDHENMFWYRQDPGLGLRLIYFSYDVKMKEKGDIPEGYSVSREKKERFSLILESASTNQTSMYLCASKRGVRYEQYFGPGTRLTVT.

This clonotype was counted a single time. One end of the junction fails to match germline, which may point to a read error. The chain couples TRBV6-6 to TRBJ2-7, with D possibly matching TRBD2 (5 bases). Germline lookup yields CDR1 MNHNY and CDR2 SVGAGI (reference sequence). The length of the CDR3 is 15 residues. The CDR3 here is CASSTPGSSSYERYF. The CDR3 bases are TGTGCCAGCAGTACGCCGGGGTCAAGCTCCTACGAGCGGTACTTC.

The J gene is TRBJ2-5, the V gene TRBV10-3, with D maybe TRBD2 (7 bases). V lost 0 bases and J lost 1, with 9 bases in between. Germline lookup yields CDR1 ENHRY and CDR2 SYGVKD. The CDR3 totals 15 residues. The CDR3 sequence is CAISESGGPQETQYF. The CDR3 DNA reads TGTGCCATCAGTGAGTCGGGGGGGCCCCAAGAGACCCAGTACTTC.

This chain joins TRBV7-8 and TRBJ1-2; D is possibly TRBD1 (5 bases). CDR3 length: 13 residues. Germline V gives CDR1 SGHVS, CDR2 FQNEAQ. V lost 6 bases and J 2 bases, leaving 10 bases between the germline ends. In nucleotides, the CDR3 is TGTGCCAGCAGGCCCAGGGAGAACTATGGCTACACCTTC. It yields the protein CASRPRENYGYTF.

This chain links TRBV4-3 with TRBJ1-5; D is unclear. The CDR3 extends over 14 amino acids. CDR1 is LGHNA, CDR2 YSLEER, per germline. Trimming stripped 1 base from V and 6 bases from J, with 10 bases between. The CDR3 reads CASSQVPGGQPQHF. In nucleotides, the CDR3 is TGCGCCAGCAGCCAAGTCCCCGGAGGTCAGCCCCAGCATTTT.

The chain recombines TRBV7-2 with TRBJ2-1; D tentatively fits TRBD1 or TRBD2 (5 bases each). This CDR3 is 17 amino acids long. Germline V gene sequence: CDR1 SGHTA, CDR2 FQGNSA. V dropped 0 bases and J dropped 9 bases, with 21 bases sitting between them. CDR3 sequence reads: CASSLATGTLTGGEQFF. DNA of the CDR3: TGTGCCAGCAGCTTAGCAACCGGGACCCTCACTGGGGGTGAGCAGTTCTTC.

The V gene is TRBV7-9, the J gene TRBJ2-5; TRBD2 aligns across 7 bases. The CDR3 totals 15 residues. The germline V gene encodes CDR1 SEHNR and CDR2 FQNEAQ (reference sequence). V lost 4 bases and J lost 2; bases outside the gene matches: 7. The CDR3 loop reads CASSSLTGGQETQYF. CDR3 nucleotides: TGTGCCAGCAGCTCATTGACCGGGGGGCAAGAGACCCAGTACTTC.

V usage is TRBV13 and J usage is TRBJ1-1; D is uncertain. Per germline, CDR1 PRHDT and CDR2 FYEKMQ (reference sequence). V lost 5 bases and J lost 1, with 11 bases in between. The length of the CDR3 is 14 residues. CDR3 DNA: TGTGCCAGCAGCCCCCGGCCAGAGAACACTGAAGCTTTCTTT. Residues: CASSPRPENTEAFF.

The chain uses TRBV9 and TRBJ2-5, with 7 bases matching TRBD1. The J call is uncertain, as TRBJ2-7 better fits the DNA end. Looked up from germline, CDR1 is SGDLS and CDR2 is YYNGEE. This CDR3 is 15 amino acids long. The CDR3 sequence is CASSEGWDRDYEQYF. CDR3 bases: TGTGCCAGCAGCGAAGGCTGGGACAGAGACTACGAGCAGTACTTC.

This rearrangement joins TRBV3-1 to TRBJ2-1; no firm D call. Between the trimmed V and J ends, which lost 4 bases and 0 bases, there was a span of 19 bases. Germline assignment: CDR1 LGHDT and CDR2 YNNKEL (reference sequence). The CDR3 extends over 18 amino acids. The CDR3 protein is CASSPSPSVASSYNEQFF. CDR3 sequence (DNA): TGTGCCAGCAGCCCCTCCCCGTCGGTCGCGAGCTCCTACAATGAGCAGTTCTTC.